This is a list of T cell receptor beta chains from one sample in a study of a mutant IDH1 vaccine in newly diagnosed glioma. No antigen has been assigned to these receptors. The repertoire was sequenced with immunoSEQ multiplex PCR; TCRdb's copy has only in-frame clones and lacks some. In the table there are 29,000 or so clones, more than 65% of which are singletons. This specimen was PBMCs, taken from a glioma patient whose treatment included an IDH1 peptide vaccine. These receptors originate from a man aged 50-60 years with glioma. CDR3s include the opening cysteine and the closing phenylalanine or tryptophan. A D gene is named only where the DNA matches it firmly. Rows give clone size only sometimes, using once, few, many, or a class for an expanded clone.

TRBD1	.	TRBJ2-7	TRBV7-9	CASSSRGQGVHEQYF	TGTGCCAGCAGCTCGAGGGGACAGGGGGTCCACGAGCAGTACTTC
.	.	TRBJ1-2	TRBV9	CASSAGAYGYTF	TGTGCCAGCAGCGCAGGGGCCTATGGCTACACCTTC
.	.	TRBJ1-1	TRBV5-4	CASSLTWGVKAEAFF	TGTGCCAGCAGCCTAACATGGGGGGTTAAGGCTGAAGCTTTCTTT
.	.	TRBJ2-1	TRBV18	CASSPTGTHFYNEQFF	TGTGCCAGCTCACCAACCGGGACACATTTCTACAATGAGCAGTTCTTC
.	few	TRBJ2-7	TRBV14	CASSQGLGEQYF	TGTGCCAGCAGCCAAGGATTGGGGGAGCAGTACTTC
.	.	TRBJ1-1	TRBV5-4	CASSALGGTEAFF	TGTGCCAGCAGCGCTTTAGGGGGAACTGAAGCTTTCTTT
.	.	TRBJ2-7	TRBV2	CASRRGSTHEQYF	TGTGCCAGCAGAAGGGGGTCAACCCACGAGCAGTACTTC
TRBD1	.	TRBJ1-6	TRBV25-1	CASSESAGQAGWTALHF	TGTGCCAGCAGTGAATCGGCAGGACAGGCAGGTTGGACGGCCCTCCACTTT
.	.	TRBJ2-3	TRBV6-5	CASSYSAQDTQYF	TGTGCCAGCAGTTACTCTGCCCAAGATACGCAGTATTTT
.	.	TRBJ1-5	TRBV27	CASRLGQNQPQHF	TGTGCCAGCAGGCTCGGACAGAATCAGCCCCAGCATTTT
TRBD2	.	TRBJ2-2	TRBV6-6	CASKPPGLYTGELFF	TGTGCCAGCAAACCACCGGGACTATACACCGGGGAGCTGTTTTTT
.	.	TRBJ1-5	TRBV4-2	CASSQVGTPGQPQHF	TGTGCCAGCAGCCAAGTGGGGACGCCGGGACAGCCCCAGCATTTT
.	few	TRBJ2-3	TRBV5-1	CASSLGGVSSTDTQYF	TGCGCCAGCAGCTTGGGTGGGGTTTCTAGCACAGATACGCAGTATTTT
TRBD1	few	TRBJ1-1	TRBV14	CASQGQARTEAFF	TGTGCCAGCCAAGGACAGGCGCGGACTGAAGCTTTCTTT
.	few	TRBJ1-5	TRBV27	CASSPVRGNQPQHF	TGTGCCAGCAGTCCCGTTCGGGGGAATCAGCCCCAGCATTTT
.	.	TRBJ2-2	TRBV7-2	CASSLARDTGELFF	TGTGCCAGCAGCTTAGCGCGGGACACCGGGGAGCTGTTTTTT
.	few	TRBJ1-1	TRBV6-1	CASSEFGPSRGAFF	TGTGCCAGCAGTGAATTCGGCCCATCCAGGGGAGCTTTCTTT
.	.	TRBJ1-6	TRBV7-2	CASSPAEGDNSPLHF	TGTGCCAGCAGCCCGGCGGAAGGGGATAATTCACCCCTCCACTTT
.	once	TRBJ2-5	TRBV11-3	CASSLNGQETQYF	TGTGCCAGCAGCTTAAACGGGCAAGAGACCCAGTACTTC
TRBD1	.	TRBJ1-1	TRBV5-6	CASSFITGGRNTEAFF	TGTGCCAGCAGCTTCATTACAGGGGGCAGGAACACTGAAGCTTTCTTT
TRBD1	once	TRBJ2-7	TRBV4-1	CASSQGKTGGTGGAYEQYF	TGCGCCAGCAGCCAAGGCAAGACCGGCGGGACAGGAGGAGCCTACGAGCAGTACTTC
.	.	TRBJ1-1	TRBV7-2	CASSPGTSGGNTEAFF	TGTGCCAGCAGCCCTGGGACCAGTGGGGGTAACACTGAAGCTTTCTTT
.	.	TRBJ2-5	TRBV4-1	CASSPAVGAGQTQYF	TGCGCCAGCAGCCCCGCGGTGGGCGCGGGGCAGACCCAGTACTTC
.	.	TRBJ1-1	TRBV14	CATRGSAEAFF	TGTGCCACCCGGGGCTCGGCTGAAGCTTTCTTT
.	.	TRBJ2-6	TRBV5-4	CASSIAFGTEVSGANVLTF	TGTGCCAGCAGCATCGCTTTCGGGACTGAAGTCTCTGGGGCCAACGTCCTGACTTTC
.	.	TRBJ2-7	TRBV7-6	CASSLLGSYEQYF	TGTGCCAGCAGCTTACTTGGTTCCTACGAGCAGTACTTC
TRBD2	.	TRBJ2-1	TRBV9	CARSGLAVNEQFF	TGTGCCAGGTCCGGACTAGCGGTCAATGAGCAGTTCTTC
TRBD2	once	TRBJ2-2	TRBV6-5	CASKPGGIAGELFF	TGTGCCAGCAAACCCGGGGGGATCGCCGGGGAGCTGTTTTTT
.	.	TRBJ1-2	TRBV5-4	CASSLVAGYGYTF	TGTGCCAGCAGCTTGGTGGCAGGCTATGGCTACACCTTC
.	.	TRBJ2-2	TRBV5-1	CASSLGSQSTGELFF	TGCGCCAGCAGCTTGGGATCCCAGAGCACCGGGGAGCTGTTTTTT
.	once	TRBJ2-3	TRBV2	CASSETGSTDTQYF	TGTGCCAGCAGTGAAACCGGCAGCACAGATACGCAGTATTTT
.	.	TRBJ1-3	TRBV9	CASSVPGDTLGGTIYF	TGTGCCAGCAGCGTCCCAGGGGACACGCTCGGCGGGACCATATATTTT
.	.	TRBJ2-5	TRBV5-1	CASSFGGHEETQYF	TGCGCCAGCAGCTTCGGGGGACATGAAGAGACCCAGTACTTC
.	.	TRBJ1-6	TRBV19	CASSTLISNSPLHF	TGTGCCAGTAGCACCCTTATTAGCAATTCACCCCTCCACTTT
TRBD1	.	TRBJ2-7	TRBV11-1	CASSGTDYEQYF	TGTGCCAGCAGCGGGACAGATTACGAGCAGTACTTC
.	.	TRBJ2-6	TRBV6-1	CASSAGTGANVLTF	TGTGCCAGCAGTGCAGGTACCGGGGCCAACGTCCTGACTTTC
.	.	TRBJ1-6	TRBV6-6	CASSYGQNNSPLHF	TGTGCCAGCAGTTACGGTCAGAATAATTCACCCCTCCACTTT
.	.	TRBJ2-5	TRBV14	CASSQVGETQYF	TGTGCCAGCAGCCAAGTGGGCGAGACCCAGTACTTC
.	once	TRBJ1-2	TRBV15	CATSREVGGLANYGYTF	TGTGCCACCAGCAGGGAGGTGGGGGGGCTAGCCAACTATGGCTACACCTTC
.	.	TRBJ2-1	TRBV6-1	CASGDRYNEQFF	TGTGCCAGCGGAGACAGGTACAATGAGCAGTTCTTC
TRBD1	medium-sized	TRBJ2-2	TRBV30	CAWRGGTGETGELFF	TGTGCCTGGAGGGGAGGGACAGGGGAGACCGGGGAGCTGTTTTTT
.	.	TRBJ1-1	TRBV14	CASSQGQIMNTEAFF	TGTGCCAGCAGCCAAGGCCAGATCATGAACACTGAAGCTTTCTTT
.	.	TRBJ2-7	TRBV28	CASSPAGTNYEQYF	TGTGCCAGCAGTCCGGCGGGGACCAACTACGAGCAGTACTTC
TRBD1	.	TRBJ2-2	TRBV6-5	CASSPDRGNTGELFF	TGTGCCAGCAGTCCCGACAGGGGGAACACCGGGGAGCTGTTTTTT
.	.	TRBJ2-7	TRBV30	CAWSVSSRLSYEQYF	TGTGCCTGGAGTGTATCTAGTCGGCTCTCCTACGAGCAGTACTTC
.	few	TRBJ2-3	TRBV5-5	CASSLVSQGLTDTQYF	TGTGCCAGCAGCTTGGTGTCCCAGGGGCTCACAGATACGCAGTATTTT
.	.	TRBJ2-3	TRBV7-9	CASSYLAATDTQYF	TGTGCCAGCAGTTATTTAGCGGCCACAGATACGCAGTATTTT